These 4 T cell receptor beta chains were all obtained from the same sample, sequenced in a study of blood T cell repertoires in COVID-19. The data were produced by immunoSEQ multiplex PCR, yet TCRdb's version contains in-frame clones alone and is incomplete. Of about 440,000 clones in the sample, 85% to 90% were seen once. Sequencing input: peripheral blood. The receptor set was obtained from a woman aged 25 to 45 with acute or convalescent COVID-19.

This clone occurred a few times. The CDR3 bases are TGCAGTGCGCCGGGAAGGAATGAGCAGTTCTTC. Translated, it gives CSAPGRNEQFF. The V call is TRBV20-1, the J call TRBJ2-1, with D maybe TRBD2 (5 bases). The CDR3 spans 11 residues. Trimming cost V 6 bases and J 7 bases, with 10 bases left between them. Germline lookup yields CDR1 DFQATT and CDR2 SNEGSKA (reference sequence).

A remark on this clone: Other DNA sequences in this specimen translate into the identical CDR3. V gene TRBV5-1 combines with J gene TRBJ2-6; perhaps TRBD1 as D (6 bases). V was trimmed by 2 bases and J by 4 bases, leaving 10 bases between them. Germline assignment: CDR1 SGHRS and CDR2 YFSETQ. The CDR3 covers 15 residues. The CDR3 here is CASSLQGSGANVLTF. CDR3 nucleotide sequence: TGCGCCAGCAGCTTACAGGGTTCAGGGGCCAACGTCCTGACTTTC.

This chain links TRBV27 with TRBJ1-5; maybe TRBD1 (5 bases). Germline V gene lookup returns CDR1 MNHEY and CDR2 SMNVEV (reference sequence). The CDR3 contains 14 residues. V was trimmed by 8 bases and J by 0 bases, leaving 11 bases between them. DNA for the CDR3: TGTGCCAGCCGAACAGGCTTTAGCAATCAGCCCCAGCATTTT. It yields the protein CASRTGFSNQPQHF.

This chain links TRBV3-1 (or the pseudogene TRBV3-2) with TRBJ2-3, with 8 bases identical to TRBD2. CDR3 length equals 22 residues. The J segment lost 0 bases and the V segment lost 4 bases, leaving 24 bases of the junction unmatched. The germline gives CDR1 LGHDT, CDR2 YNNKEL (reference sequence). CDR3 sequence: CASSPPAYGTSFFSSSTDTQYF. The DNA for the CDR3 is TGTGCCAGCAGCCCCCCAGCCTATGGGACTAGTTTTTTCTCAAGTAGCACAGATACGCAGTATTTT.